One sample yielded the 24 T cell receptor beta chains listed below, sequenced in a study of blood T cell repertoires in COVID-19. Libraries were prepared by immunoSEQ multiplex PCR; TCRdb keeps only in-frame clonotypes and omits some of them. The table shows around 200,000 clones, with about 86% occurring only once. Material for sequencing was PBMCs or T cells enriched from blood (not recorded which). The receptors originated from a woman in her twenties or thirties who had been exposed to COVID-19.

V usage is TRBV6-5 and J usage is TRBJ1-1, with D maybe TRBD1 (6 bases). From germline, CDR1 is MNHEY and CDR2 SVGAGI. The ends were cut back, 7 bases at V and 0 bases at J, with 15 bases in the middle. The CDR3 is 15 residues long. The CDR3 DNA is TGTGCCAGCACTGGGGGGGGCATCTTGAACACTGAAGCTTTCTTT. Translating gives CASTGGGILNTEAFF.

This chain connects TRBV3-1 (or the pseudogene TRBV3-2) to TRBJ2-6; D uncertain. The V gene lost 1 base and the J gene lost 2 bases, with 3 bases spanning the gap. This CDR3 is built from 14 residues. Germline V gene data show CDR1 as LGHDT and CDR2 as YNNKEL (reference sequence). The CDR3 DNA reads as TGTGCCAGCAGCCAAGCGGCTGGGGCCAACGTCCTGACTTTC. Translation gives CASSQAAGANVLTF.

V usage is TRBV9 and J usage is TRBJ2-1, with 9 bases fitting TRBD2. The germline gives CDR1 SGDLS, CDR2 YYNGEE. V dropped 5 bases and J dropped 5; count of bases not matched to a gene: 8. This CDR3 comprises 15 residues. The CDR3, as DNA: TGTGCCAGCAGTGAGAACCTAGCGGGAAACAATGAGCAGTTCTTC. Its protein is CASSENLAGNNEQFF.

This clone was seen just once. This chain uses TRBV7-9 with TRBJ1-2, with D perhaps matching TRBD1 (6 bases). Per the germline V gene, CDR1 is SEHNR and CDR2 is FQNEAQ (reference sequence). The V gene lost 3 bases and the J gene lost 4 bases, with 12 bases spanning the gap. This CDR3 region has 14 residues. In DNA, the CDR3 is TGTGCCAGCAGCTTTACAGGGATCGGCTATGGCTACACCTTC. Its protein is CASSFTGIGYGYTF.

V usage is TRBV5-1 and J usage is TRBJ2-7; D remains ambiguous. Looked up from germline, CDR1 is SGHRS and CDR2 is YFSETQ. CDR3 size: 13 residues. The germline V and J ends were trimmed by 4 bases and 3 bases, with 11 bases remaining between them. CDR3 nucleotide sequence: TGCGCCAGCAGCCAAGTCAACAACTACGAGCAGTACTTC. It specifies CASSQVNNYEQYF.

The chain joins TRBV10-3 to TRBJ1-2; D may be TRBD1 (5 bases). Germline V gene data show CDR1 as ENHRY and CDR2 as SYGVKD. The length of the CDR3 is 14 residues. V gave up 4 bases and J gave up 6 bases, with 15 bases separating them. The CDR3 reads CAISVKGYIDGYTF. For the CDR3, the DNA is TGTGCCATCAGTGTAAAGGGGTACATTGATGGCTACACCTTC.

As for this clone: Different DNA sequences within this sample yield the same CDR3. The CDR3 nucleotides read TGCGCCAGCAGCCCTGGGACAGGGGGCTACGAGCAGTACTTC. This sequence encodes CASSPGTGGYEQYF. The gene calls are TRBV5-1 and TRBJ2-7; TRBD1 matches 11 bases. The germline gives CDR1 SGHRS, CDR2 YFSETQ. With V trimmed by 4 bases and J by 3 bases, 3 bases remained unmatched. CDR3 length equals 14 residues.

This clone was seen a single time. As DNA, the CDR3 is TGTGCCAGCAGCACCACTCGCACAGATACGCAGTATTTT. It translates to CASSTTRTDTQYF. The rearrangement uses TRBV7-6 and TRBJ2-3; D not certain. This CDR3 comprises 13 residues. Trimming shortened V by 5 bases and J by 1 base, and 7 bases separated the two germline ends. Germline V gives CDR1 SGHVS, CDR2 FNYEAQ.

The CDR3 protein is CASSLVGGSNYGYTF. The CDR3 nucleotides are TGTGCCAGTAGCCTGGTTGGCGGCTCTAACTATGGCTACACCTTC. The chain couples TRBV19 to TRBJ1-2; D is undetermined. The CDR3 covers 15 residues. Germline V CDR1 and CDR2: LNHDA, SQIVND (reference sequence). The ends were cut back, 6 bases at V and 0 bases at J, with 14 bases in the middle.

The chain uses TRBV12-3 or TRBV12-4 and TRBJ1-1; D is ambiguous. The V end was cut by 3 bases, the J end by 3 bases, with 5 bases between. The CDR3 is made up of 12 amino acids. This CDR3 is CASSFGYTEAFF. The CDR3 DNA reads TGTGCCAGCAGTTTCGGGTACACTGAAGCTTTCTTT.

The V gene is TRBV29-1, the J gene TRBJ1-1; the D gene is possibly TRBD1 (5 bases). Looked up from germline, CDR1 is SQVTM and CDR2 is ANQGSEA. V was pared by 0 bases and J by 8 bases, with 19 bases between. The length of the CDR3 is 15 residues. CDR3 loop: CSVEDRGVGRLEAFF. The DNA for the CDR3 is TGCAGCGTTGAAGATCGGGGGGTTGGGAGATTGGAAGCTTTCTTT.

The V and J genes are TRBV5-8 and TRBJ1-1; the D gene is possibly TRBD1 (6 bases). V gave up 2 bases and J gave up 6 bases, with 17 bases separating them. The CDR3 consists of 15 residues. Germline CDR1 SGHTS, CDR2 YDEGEE. The CDR3 bases are TGTGCCAGCAGCTTACAACCGGACAGCAAGGCTGAAGCTTTCTTT. Translated: CASSLQPDSKAEAFF.

J is TRBJ1-3 and V is TRBV21-1; TRBD1 is the table's D call, not checked against the DNA. TRBV21-1 is a recognized pseudogene. The CDR3 is 20 amino acids. As DNA, the CDR3 is TGTGCCAGCAGCAAAAAAAGGGGGACAGGGGAGCCCCACTCTGGAAACACCATATATTTT. Its protein is CASSKKRGTGEPHSGNTIYF.

V usage is TRBV7-9 and J usage is TRBJ1-1, with D unresolved. Per germline, CDR1 SEHNR and CDR2 FQNEAQ (reference sequence). The V end was cut by 5 bases, the J end by 4 bases, with 11 bases between. The CDR3 length is 13 residues. CDR3 DNA: TGTGCCAGCAGCACCGAGGGCGGCACTGAAGCTTTCTTT. As protein: CASSTEGGTEAFF.

Concerning this clone itself: Within the sample, other DNA sequences also encode this same CDR3. The chain recombines TRBV9 with TRBJ2-7; 10 nucleotides agree with TRBD2. Germline V gene lookup returns CDR1 SGDLS and CDR2 YYNGEE. The length of the CDR3 is 15 residues. J lost 3 bases, V lost 2 bases, and 5 bases had no gene match. The CDR3 loop reads CASSVGPSGGYEQYF. The CDR3 DNA is TGTGCCAGCAGCGTTGGGCCTAGCGGGGGCTACGAGCAGTACTTC.

This clone has only one observation. The CDR3 spells CASSVVGTGAMNTEAFF. The CDR3 coding sequence is TGTGCCAGCAGCGTAGTTGGGACAGGGGCCATGAACACTGAAGCTTTCTTT. The V and J genes are TRBV9 and TRBJ1-1, with TRBD1 identical over 10 bases. This CDR3 spans 17 amino acids. Germline V lookup: CDR1 SGDLS, CDR2 YYNGEE. V lost 0 bases to trimming and J lost 0 bases; unmatched junction nucleotides: 5.

This clone appeared a single time. V gene TRBV9 combines with J gene TRBJ2-5, with TRBD1 matching over 9 bases. Germline loops: CDR1 SGDLS, CDR2 YYNGEE. With V trimmed by 3 bases and J by 5 bases, 8 bases remained unmatched. CDR3 length equals 15 residues. CDR3 amino acids: CASSAGTGIGETQYF. The CDR3 region has the DNA TGTGCCAGCAGCGCGGGGACAGGGATCGGCGAGACCCAGTACTTC.

This clone showed up just a few times. This sequence joins TRBV5-5 and TRBJ1-1; D uncertain. Germline CDR1 SGHKS, CDR2 YYEKEE (reference sequence). V gave up 2 bases and J gave up 0 bases, with 11 bases separating them. This CDR3 comprises 15 residues. The CDR3 region is CASSLSVDMNTEAFF. The CDR3 DNA follows: TGTGCCAGCAGCTTATCGGTAGACATGAACACTGAAGCTTTCTTT.

This rearrangement joins TRBV2 to TRBJ1-5; D uncertain. This CDR3 region has 13 residues. CDR1 and CDR2 (germline): SNHLY, FYNNEI. Here the CDR3 reads CASLFSPNQPQHF. In DNA form, the CDR3 reads TGTGCTAGCCTCTTCTCCCCGAATCAGCCCCAGCATTTT.

This clone turned up a few times. This chain links TRBV29-1 with TRBJ2-7, with 8 bases that match TRBD1. V shed 3 bases and J 2 bases; nucleotides not matched to a gene: 0. The CDR3 has 12 amino acids. Looked up from germline, CDR1 is SQVTM and CDR2 is ANQGSEA. Written as DNA, the CDR3 is TGCAGCGTTGAGGGACAGGCCTACGAGCAGTACTTC. Amino acids: CSVEGQAYEQYF.

This chain joins TRBV5-1 and TRBJ1-3; 9 bases line up with TRBD1. The CDR3 has 15 amino acids. The ends lost 2 bases at V and 7 bases at J; junction bases unmatched: 7. The germline CDR1 and CDR2 sequences are SGHRS and YFSETQ. As DNA, the CDR3 is TGCGCCAGCAGCTTAACCGGGACAGGGTGGAACACCATATATTTT. It encodes CASSLTGTGWNTIYF.

The chain carries TRBV30 and TRBJ2-3, with 8 bases matching TRBD1. The ends lost 3 bases at V and 1 base at J; junction bases unmatched: 6. The V gene's germline CDR1 is GTSNPN and CDR2 SVGIG (reference sequence). This CDR3 region has 15 residues. DNA for the CDR3: TGTGCCTGGAGAGCAGGGGGCTTGGGCACAGATACGCAGTATTTT. It encodes CAWRAGGLGTDTQYF.

V usage is TRBV19 and J usage is TRBJ2-1, with 8 bases fitting TRBD2. V trimming: 5 bases; J trimming: 2 bases; junction bases outside the gene matches: 8. The CDR3 is made up of 16 amino acids. The germline gives CDR1 LNHDA, CDR2 SQIVND (reference sequence). CDR3 region: CASSSRGGDPYNEQFF. The CDR3 bases are TGTGCCAGTAGTTCCCGGGGGGGGGACCCCTACAATGAGCAGTTCTTC. Based on the CDR3 plus reference TRBV19 and TRBJ2-1, the full variable domain is DGGITQSPKYLFRKEGQNVTLSCEQNLNHDAMYWYRQDPGQGLRLIYYSQIVNDFQKGDIAEGYSVSREKKESFPLTVTSAQKNPTAFYLCASSSRGGDPYNEQFFGPGTRLTVL.

This chain connects TRBV5-6 to TRBJ1-2; D perhaps matches TRBD1 (6 bases). CDR1 is SGHDT, CDR2 YYEEEE, per germline. Trimming took off 3 bases at V and 5 bases at J, with 17 bases between the two ends. The CDR3 spans 15 residues. CDR3 sequence: CASSSQYLGAYGYTF. CDR3 DNA sequence: TGTGCCAGCAGCTCTCAGTATCTGGGGGCGTATGGCTACACCTTC.